The rows below give T cell receptor beta chains drawn from one sample of a study of CXCR3-negative and CXCR3-positive naive CD8 T cells. Following a re-call of the 5' RACE reads, TCRdb has one entry per CDR3 protein and lacks DNA. The sample includes approximately 89,000 distinct CDR3 sequences. Sequencing was carried out using naive CXCR3+ CD8+ T cells from blood. These receptors came from a human donor in good health. Some clones in this sample may be carry-over from other donors' samples. Each CDR3 is given with its conserved first and last residue. The order of the fields is J gene, V gene, CDR3 length, CDR3 protein.

j_gene: TRBJ2-2; v_gene: TRBV29-1; len: 12; CDR3aa: CSPWGDAGELFF
j_gene: TRBJ1-1; v_gene: TRBV29-1; len: 12; CDR3aa: CSVEDRAAEAFF
j_gene: TRBJ2-1; v_gene: TRBV29-1; len: 14; CDR3aa: CSVERQWEGDEQFF
j_gene: TRBJ1-2; v_gene: TRBV6-6; len: 12; CDR3aa: CASGQKFYGYTF
j_gene: TRBJ2-3; v_gene: TRBV12-3/TRBV12-4; len: 14; CDR3aa: CASSIGLFTDTQYF
j_gene: TRBJ2-7; v_gene: TRBV27; len: 15; CDR3aa: CASSFGGRTTYEQYF
j_gene: TRBJ2-7; v_gene: TRBV28; len: 14; CDR3aa: CASISSRRRNEQYF
j_gene: TRBJ2-1; v_gene: TRBV29-1; len: 11; CDR3aa: CSVDRWDEQFF
j_gene: TRBJ2-5; v_gene: TRBV15; len: 14; CDR3aa: CATSRRASVETQYF
j_gene: TRBJ1-4; v_gene: TRBV12-3/TRBV12-4; len: 16; CDR3aa: CASRSTGGATNEKLFF
j_gene: TRBJ1-1; v_gene: TRBV14; len: 13; CDR3aa: CASSVGLNTEAFF
j_gene: TRBJ2-5; v_gene: TRBV12-2; len: 16; CDR3aa: CASRPQSDRRMGTQYF
j_gene: TRBJ2-7; v_gene: TRBV14; len: 13; CDR3aa: CASSQGQPYEQYF
j_gene: TRBJ1-1; v_gene: TRBV7-6; len: 15; CDR3aa: CASSPRAWSDTEAFF
j_gene: TRBJ1-1; v_gene: TRBV4-1; len: 14; CDR3aa: CASSQYGGNTEAFF
j_gene: TRBJ2-7; v_gene: TRBV20-1; len: 14; CDR3aa: CSAFSGGAIHEQYF